These 29 T cell receptor beta chains were all obtained from the same sample, sequenced in a study of patients and donors after allogeneic stem cell transplantation. A single record per CDR3 protein comes from TCRdb applying MiXCR to the RT-PCR reads. The repertoire holds about 160,000 distinct CDR3 sequences, with 30% to 45% as singletons. Material: blood, either unsorted or a sorted T cell fraction (not recorded which). The receptors were gathered from a human donor who was either an allogeneic HSCT recipient or a stem cell or donor lymphocyte infusion donor (not recorded which). It is not recorded whose cells these are; they may come from a transplant donor.

This clonotype was seen more than once but under ten times. This chain connects TRBV5-1 to TRBJ2-1, with D perhaps matching TRBD2 (5 bases). The V gene lost 2 bases and the J gene lost 7 bases, with 10 bases spanning the gap. CDR1 is SGHRS, CDR2 YFSETQ, per germline. The CDR3 loop spans 13 amino acids. The CDR3 loop reads CASSFPKRNEQFF. The CDR3 DNA is TGCGCCAGCAGCTTTCCCAAGCGGAATGAGCAGTTCTTC.

This clonotype showed up just a few times. The chain uses TRBV4-3 and TRBJ2-5; D gene unclear. Germline CDR1 reads LGHNA; CDR2 reads YSLEER. Trimming shortened V by 0 bases and J by 5 bases, and 10 bases separated the two germline ends. The CDR3 length is 14 residues. This CDR3 is CASSQDQLRETQYF. CDR3 bases: TGCGCCAGCAGCCAAGATCAGCTACGGGAGACCCAGTACTTC.

This clonotype showed up many times. The chain is built from TRBV12-3 or TRBV12-4 and TRBJ1-2, with TRBD1 identical over 7 bases. The CDR3 contains 12 residues. After removal of 6 bases from V and 3 bases from J, the junction contained 1 base not matched to a gene. The chain's CDR3 is CASSTGDYGYTF. The CDR3 DNA is TGTGCCAGCAGCACAGGGGACTATGGCTACACCTTC.

This clonotype showed up just a few times. This rearrangement joins TRBV12-3 or TRBV12-4 to TRBJ1-2, with TRBD1 matching over 7 bases. This CDR3 comprises 14 residues. With V trimmed by 3 bases and J by 2 bases, 3 bases remained unmatched. The CDR3 here is CASSFKGQNYGYTF. As DNA, the CDR3 is TGTGCCAGCAGTTTCAAGGGACAGAACTATGGCTACACCTTC.

This clonotype was observed a few times. This chain joins TRBV5-6 and TRBJ1-2; D is perhaps TRBD1 (5 bases). CDR1 and CDR2 (germline): SGHDT, YYEEEE. The CDR3 runs 16 residues. The ends were cut back, 4 bases at V and 0 bases at J, with 16 bases in the middle. The CDR3: CASSGRDAPANYGYTF. For the CDR3, the DNA is TGTGCCAGCAGCGGCCGGGACGCTCCAGCTAACTATGGCTACACCTTC.

The sample holds a few counts of this clonotype. V and J are TRBV10-2 and TRBJ1-1, with D hard to call. The CDR3 is made up of 14 amino acids. The V end was cut by 3 bases, the J end by 7 bases, with 15 bases between. Per germline, CDR1 WSHSY and CDR2 SAAADI. CDR3 loop: CASSESGPPIEAFF. The DNA for the CDR3 is TGCGCCAGCAGTGAATCCGGCCCACCGATTGAAGCTTTCTTT.

V and J are TRBV20-1 and TRBJ2-3; no clear D. V shed 6 bases and J shed 0 bases, with 13 bases lying between them. The CDR3 totals 14 residues. CDR1 and CDR2 (germline): DFQATT, SNEGSKA (reference sequence). This chain's CDR3 is CSAPVALSTDTQYF. CDR3 nucleotide sequence: TGCAGTGCCCCCGTAGCCTTGAGCACAGATACGCAGTATTTT.

The chain joins TRBV20-1 to TRBJ1-2; 9 nucleotides agree with TRBD1. With 1 base clipped from V and 8 bases from J, the junction kept 11 bases outside the gene matches. Germline CDR1 and CDR2: DFQATT and SNEGSKA (reference sequence). The CDR3 length is 15 residues. CDR3 bases: TGCAGTGCTAGAGCTCGGGACAGGGAGGGACGCGGCTACACCTTC. It translates to CSARARDREGRGYTF.

This clonotype showed up just a few times. As DNA, the CDR3 is TGCAGTGCTAGCCCGGGACAGGGACTCAATCAGCCCCAGCATTTT. It translates to CSASPGQGLNQPQHF. V usage is TRBV20-1 and J usage is TRBJ1-5; 9 bases line up with TRBD1. V lost 3 bases, J lost 3 bases, and 6 bases stayed unmatched. The CDR3 has 15 residues. The V gene's germline CDR1 is DFQATT and CDR2 SNEGSKA (reference sequence).

The chain joins TRBV4-1 to TRBJ2-2; TRBD1 matches 9 bases. Trimming took 6 bases from V and 4 from J; bases not matched to a gene: 12. The V gene's germline CDR1 is MGHRA and CDR2 YSYEKL. This CDR3 spans 17 amino acids. The CDR3 reads CASREGLRTGATGELFF. CDR3 in DNA: TGCGCCAGCAGGGAAGGACTCCGGACAGGGGCCACCGGGGAGCTGTTTTTT.

The CDR3 loop reads CASSKGQGGVAFF. DNA of the CDR3: TGTGCCAGCAGTAAGGGACAGGGCGGAGTAGCTTTCTTT. This chain uses TRBV6-5 with TRBJ1-1; 9 positions agree with TRBD1. The germline gives CDR1 MNHEY, CDR2 SVGAGI. V was pared by 5 bases and J by 10 bases, with 8 bases of the junction left unmatched. This CDR3 region has 13 residues.

This chain connects TRBV5-1 to TRBJ1-2; D is undetermined. The V gene's germline CDR1 is SGHRS and CDR2 YFSETQ. The CDR3 contains 13 residues. V lost 5 bases and J lost 8, with 16 bases in between. This CDR3 reads CASSFGEFDGYTF. In nucleotides, the CDR3 is TGCGCCAGCAGTTTTGGGGAATTCGACGGCTACACCTTC.

The table lists this clonotype with a few counts. The rearrangement joins TRBV28 to TRBJ2-1; D ambiguous. Between the trimmed V and J ends, which lost 6 bases and 10 bases, there was a span of 10 bases. The CDR3 sequence is 11 residues long. Germline CDR1 and CDR2: MDHEN and SYDVKM. The CDR3: CASSRLLEQFF. The DNA for the CDR3 is TGTGCCAGCAGCCGATTGCTAGAGCAGTTCTTC. The variable domain in full, completed from reference TRBV28 and TRBJ2-1, reads DVKVTQSSRYLVKRTGEKVFLECVQDMDHENMFWYRQDPGLGLRLIYFSYDVKMKEKGDIPEGYSVSREKKERFSLILESASTNQTSMYLCASSRLLEQFFGPGTRLTVL.

V gene TRBV12-3 or TRBV12-4 combines with J gene TRBJ2-1, with D maybe TRBD2 (7 bases). V was shortened by 3 bases and J by 4 bases, with 13 bases between the two germline ends. This CDR3 comprises 15 residues. DNA for the CDR3: TGTGCCAGCAGTTTGAGGCGGGGGCCGTACAATGAGCAGTTCTTC. Its translation is CASSLRRGPYNEQFF.

V gene TRBV9 combines with J gene TRBJ1-2, with D unclear. CDR1 and CDR2 (germline): SGDLS, YYNGEE. Trimming took 0 bases from V and 8 from J, leaving 14 bases between them. CDR3 length equals 14 residues. In nucleotides, the CDR3 is TGTGCCAGCAGCGTAGACGGAGTTATGGGCGGCTACACCTTC. It specifies CASSVDGVMGGYTF.

There are a few counts of this clonotype. The V and J genes are TRBV27 and TRBJ1-1; a possible D gene is TRBD1 (6 bases). V lost 1 base, J lost 4 bases, and 16 bases lay in between. Germline lookup yields CDR1 MNHEY and CDR2 SMNVEV (reference sequence). This CDR3 contains 16 residues. CDR3 nucleotides: TGTGCCAGCAGTTTATGGGGGGCCATTGGGGGCACTGAAGCTTTCTTT. Amino acid sequence: CASSLWGAIGGTEAFF.

This chain links TRBV12-3 or TRBV12-4 with TRBJ2-2; 8 nucleotides line up with TRBD1. V shed 3 bases and J 6 bases; nucleotides not matched to a gene: 3. The CDR3 length is 14 residues. CDR3 DNA: TGTGCCAGCAGTTTCACCAGGGGGCCCGGGGAGCTGTTTTTT. This sequence encodes CASSFTRGPGELFF.

This clonotype appeared a few times. The V gene is TRBV11-2, the J gene TRBJ1-3; 10 positions match TRBD1. After removal of 5 bases from V and 3 bases from J, the junction contained 4 bases not matched to a gene. Germline CDR1 and CDR2: SGHAT and FQNNGV. The CDR3 is 15 amino acids. CDR3 amino acids: CASSPTGGVGNTIYF. The CDR3 DNA is TGTGCCAGCAGCCCGACAGGGGGCGTTGGAAACACCATATATTTT.

This sequence joins TRBV20-1 and TRBJ2-7, with a weak D call TRBD2 (6 bases). V was trimmed by 6 bases and J by 3 bases, leaving 9 bases between them. From germline, CDR1 is DFQATT and CDR2 SNEGSKA (reference sequence). The CDR3 totals 11 residues. The CDR3 protein is CSADSGYEQYV. DNA for the CDR3: TGCAGTGCCGATAGCGGCTACGAGCAGTACGTC.

In DNA form, the CDR3 reads TGCAGTGCTAGAGAACTGAACACTGAAGCTTTCTTT. This translates into CSARELNTEAFF. V gene TRBV20-1 combines with J gene TRBJ1-1; D is uncertain. The V end lost 0 bases, the J end lost 0 bases, and 2 bases lay between the germline ends. CDR1 is DFQATT, CDR2 SNEGSKA, per germline (reference sequence). The CDR3 totals 12 residues.

This clonotype was picked up a small number of times. The V and J genes are TRBV24-1 and TRBJ2-2; D may be TRBD1 or TRBD2 (5 bases each). Germline assignment: CDR1 KGHDR and CDR2 SFDVKD. V lost 3 bases, J lost 2 bases, and 18 bases lay in between. This CDR3 comprises 18 residues. The CDR3 nucleotides are TGTGCCACCAGTGATCCCGGGGCTCCCCCACTCAACACCGGGGAGCTGTTTTTT. This encodes CATSDPGAPPLNTGELFF.

The chain recombines TRBV7-9 with TRBJ2-1; possible D gene TRBD2, 6 bases. Trimming left V 1 base short and J 0 bases short, with 10 bases between. The germline V gene encodes CDR1 SEHNR and CDR2 FQNEAQ (reference sequence). CDR3 length: 16 amino acids. Here the CDR3 reads CASSLEAGSSYNEQFF. In nucleotides, the CDR3 is TGTGCCAGCAGCTTAGAGGCGGGGAGCTCCTACAATGAGCAGTTCTTC.

The V gene is TRBV20-1, the J gene TRBJ1-3, with D possibly matching TRBD1 (5 bases). Trimming took off 3 bases at V and 4 bases at J, with 22 bases between the two ends. The CDR3 covers 17 residues. Germline-derived CDR1 and CDR2 are DFQATT and SNEGSKA (reference sequence). The DNA of the CDR3 is TGCAGTGCTAGGCACCGGGGGGGGTTTGAGTACGGAAACACCATATATTTT. As protein: CSARHRGGFEYGNTIYF.

The chain uses TRBV28 and TRBJ2-3; either TRBD1 or TRBD2 may supply D (5 bases each). This CDR3 comprises 14 residues. Germline CDR1 MDHEN, CDR2 SYDVKM. The germline V and J ends were trimmed by 6 bases and 4 bases, with 14 bases remaining between them. DNA of the CDR3: TGTGCCAGCAGGGGGGTGCAGGCACCAGATACGCAGTATTTT. Protein sequence: CASRGVQAPDTQYF.

This clonotype came up a few times. The gene calls are TRBV6-6 and TRBJ1-1; a possible D gene is TRBD1 (5 bases). The CDR3 length is 15 residues. Germline V gene lookup returns CDR1 MNHNY and CDR2 SVGAGI (reference sequence). V was shortened by 6 bases and J by 1 base, with 15 bases between the two germline ends. The CDR3 here is CASSRRNGQNTEAFF. DNA for the CDR3: TGTGCCAGCAGCCGCCGGAACGGACAGAACACTGAAGCTTTCTTT.

J is TRBJ1-3 and V is TRBV6-5; the D gene is possibly TRBD1 (5 bases). V shed 7 bases and J shed 4 bases, with 20 bases lying between them. This CDR3 has 16 residues. Per the germline V gene, CDR1 is MNHEY and CDR2 is SVGAGI. The DNA for the CDR3 is TGTGCCAGCAAAGGAAGTGGGGCGCCCGAAGGAAACACCATATATTTT. It codes for CASKGSGAPEGNTIYF.

The rearrangement links TRBV7-2 to TRBJ1-1; no definite D call. The V end lost 3 bases, the J end lost 4 bases, and 9 bases lay between the germline ends. The CDR3 extends over 13 amino acids. Looked up from germline, CDR1 is SGHTA and CDR2 is FQGNSA. The CDR3 nucleotides read TGTGCCAGCAGCTTGGCGACTGGCACTGAAGCTTTCTTT. Amino acids: CASSLATGTEAFF.

The J gene is TRBJ2-3, the V gene TRBV6-5, with D unresolved. The V and J ends lost 2 bases and 0 bases respectively, with 3 bases between them. CDR3 length: 13 amino acids. CDR1 and CDR2 from the germline V gene are MNHEY and SVGAGI. This chain's CDR3 is CASSYRSTDTQYF. The CDR3 DNA reads as TGTGCCAGCAGTTACAGGAGCACAGATACGCAGTATTTT.

This rearrangement joins TRBV6-6 to TRBJ1-1, with D possibly being TRBD1 (5 bases). Germline CDR1 and CDR2: MNHNY and SVGAGI (reference sequence). Deletions cut 0 bases from V and 3 bases from J, with 11 bases between. The CDR3 covers 15 residues. The DNA of the CDR3 is TGTGCCAGCAGTTACTCGAGGGGCGTGGACACTGAAGCTTTCTTT. Amino acid sequence: CASSYSRGVDTEAFF.